The next 11 T cell receptor beta chains were all read from a single sample in a study of spatial heterogeneity in lung cancer. Study conclusions and caveats: Expanded intratumoral alpha and beta TCR counts tracked tumor mutation counts.

Antigens for these TCRs are unknown. The sample's time point: sample taken at primary tumor resection. TCRdb processed the 5' RACE reads anew with MiXCR; each CDR3 protein has one entry. The sample yields about 7,200 distinct CDR3 sequences, around a tenth seen once. The sequenced sample was lung tumor tissue, obtained at surgery. The origin of the receptors is a female donor with early-stage non-small cell lung cancer.

This clonotype has more than one count but fewer than ten. This chain connects TRBV18 to TRBJ1-5, with no clear D. The CDR3 has 14 amino acids. The V end lost 3 bases, the J end lost 0 bases, and 6 bases lay between the germline ends. Per the germline V gene, CDR1 is KGHSH and CDR2 is LQKENI. In nucleotides, the CDR3 is TGTGCCAGCTCACCCTCAAATAGCAATCAGCCCCAGCATTTT. This encodes CASSPSNSNQPQHF.

This clonotype turned up a few times. V and J are TRBV2 and TRBJ2-7; D might be TRBD2 (6 bases). The CDR3 loop spans 15 amino acids. V shed 7 bases and J shed 3 bases, with 19 bases lying between them. The germline V gene encodes CDR1 SNHLY and CDR2 FYNNEI. The CDR3 spells CASITTPGGYYEQYF. The CDR3 DNA reads as TGTGCCAGCATTACAACTCCTGGGGGGTACTACGAGCAGTACTTC.

This chain uses TRBV30 with TRBJ1-5; the D gene is possibly TRBD1 (6 bases). Germline assignment: CDR1 GTSNPN and CDR2 SVGIG (reference sequence). V lost 1 base, J lost 4 bases, and 8 bases lay in between. CDR3 length: 13 residues. For the CDR3, the DNA is TGTGCCTGGAGTGCACAGGGTAATCAGCCCCAGCATTTT. Translated: CAWSAQGNQPQHF.

Ten or more counts support this clonotype. The chain uses TRBV7-8 and TRBJ2-2; D is perhaps TRBD2 (6 bases). There are 15 residues in the CDR3. Trimming left V 5 bases short and J 1 base short, with 11 bases between. Germline CDR1 SGHVS, CDR2 FQNEAQ. The CDR3 region has the DNA TGTGCCAGCAGCCCGCGGGGTATGAACACCGGGGAGCTGTTTTTT. Translating gives CASSPRGMNTGELFF.

Comment on this clonotype: Just one base apart from a much larger clone, this may be a read error. The chain combines TRBV28 with TRBJ1-2; no clear D. This CDR3 is built from 11 residues. Per the germline V gene, CDR1 is MDHEN and CDR2 is SYDVKM. Deletions cut 8 bases from V and 5 bases from J, with 9 bases between. CDR3 residues: CASRGSYGYTF. The DNA for the CDR3 is TGTGCCAGCCGTGGATCATATGGCTACACCTTC.

This clonotype was counted only a few times. The CDR3 sequence: CASSAVEAGELFF. The DNA for the CDR3 is TGTGCCAGCAGTGCAGTAGAGGCCGGGGAGCTGTTTTTT. The chain recombines TRBV2 with TRBJ2-2; D uncertain. Germline V gene lookup returns CDR1 SNHLY and CDR2 FYNNEI. The CDR3 runs to 13 residues. V lost 4 bases to trimming and J lost 6 bases, with 9 bases between them.

The V call is TRBV7-2, the J call TRBJ2-3; D possibly corresponds to TRBD2 (5 bases). V gave up 3 bases and J gave up 2 bases, with 9 bases separating them. CDR3 length: 14 amino acids. Germline values: CDR1 SGHTA, CDR2 FQGNSA. For the CDR3, the DNA is TGTGCCAGCAGCTTTACGGGGTTCACAGATACGCAGTATTTT. Translating it yields CASSFTGFTDTQYF.

The table lists this clonotype with a few counts. The V and J genes are TRBV24-1 and TRBJ1-5, with a weak D call TRBD1 (6 bases). Trimming shortened V by 9 bases and J by 2 bases, and 16 bases separated the two germline ends. Germline CDR1 reads KGHDR; CDR2 reads SFDVKD. The CDR3 has 15 amino acids. CDR3 in DNA: TGTGCCACCCAACAGGGACGGTTAGGCAATCAGCCCCAGCATTTT. It translates to CATQQGRLGNQPQHF.

This clonotype rates as medium-sized. The chain has TRBV9 and TRBJ2-7, with 7 bases lining up with TRBD2. The trim removed 0 bases at V and 6 bases at J, leaving 3 bases unmatched. Germline values: CDR1 SGDLS, CDR2 YYNGEE. This CDR3 has 13 amino acids. In DNA, the CDR3 is TGTGCCAGCAGCGTAGGACTAGCATCCGAGCAGTACTTC. It is translated as CASSVGLASEQYF.

The J gene is TRBJ1-1, the V gene TRBV12-3 or TRBV12-4; TRBD1 is a possible D gene (6 bases). V dropped 6 bases and J dropped 3 bases, with 23 bases sitting between them. The CDR3 runs 17 residues. The CDR3 loop reads CASRFKGRGKEDTEAFF. The CDR3 DNA reads as TGTGCCAGCAGATTTAAAGGCAGGGGTAAGGAGGACACTGAAGCTTTCTTT.

The J gene is TRBJ2-5, the V gene TRBV6-5; the D gene is possibly TRBD2 (7 bases). Germline-derived CDR1 and CDR2 are MNHEY and SVGAGI. With 6 bases removed from V and 2 bases from J, the gap between germline ends came to 13 bases. The CDR3 covers 14 residues. As DNA, the CDR3 is TGTGCCAGCAGGGAGGGGGGGAAACAAGAGACCCAGTACTTC. Translated: CASREGGKQETQYF.